Below, 16 T cell receptor beta chains from the same sample are listed, as sequenced in a study of T cells in Graves' hyperthyroidism and ophthalmopathy. The CDR3 regions of TCR beta were amplified from RNA transcripts. First-round RT-PCR with HTBI primers amplified the TCR CDR3 region. MiXCR, applied by TCRdb to the multiplex PCR reads, yields one record per CDR3 protein. Among around 430,000 distinct CDR3 sequences listed, under 15% were seen once. Sequencing was done on a sample of blood. The receptor set was obtained from a woman under 40 with Graves' hyperthyroidism.

This clonotype came up a few times. The gene calls are TRBV9 and TRBJ2-1; possibly TRBD2 for D (6 bases). In germline, CDR1 is SGDLS, CDR2 YYNGEE. V was clipped by 0 bases and J by 8 bases, with 12 bases between them. This CDR3 is built from 14 residues. The CDR3 DNA sequence: TGTGCCAGCAGCGTAGTTTCCTCGGGAGATGAGCAGTTCTTC. The encoded protein is CASSVVSSGDEQFF.

This clonotype came up many times. The V and J genes are TRBV7-3 and TRBJ2-1; D possibly corresponds to TRBD2 (7 bases). Trimming took 5 bases from V and 0 from J, leaving 11 bases between them. Germline V gene lookup returns CDR1 SGHTA and CDR2 FQGTGA. The CDR3 is 15 amino acids. For the CDR3, the DNA is TGTGCCAGCAGCCAAGGGGGGGGCTCCTACAATGAGCAGTTCTTC. Amino acid sequence: CASSQGGGSYNEQFF.

The chain links TRBV29-1 to TRBJ2-1, with D perhaps assigned TRBD1 or TRBD2 (5 bases each). V lost 3 bases and J 8 bases, leaving 11 bases between the germline ends. The CDR3 contains 12 residues. Germline loops: CDR1 SQVTM, CDR2 ANQGSEA. CDR3 region: CSVDHGAYEQFF. CDR3 DNA: TGCAGCGTTGATCACGGGGCATATGAGCAGTTCTTC.

The chain carries TRBV5-4 and TRBJ2-7; 7 bases match TRBD2. This CDR3 has 15 amino acids. Germline trimming cut 1 base from V and 5 bases from J; bases unmatched to any gene: 9. Looked up from germline, CDR1 is SGHNT and CDR2 is YYREEE (reference sequence). This CDR3 reads CASSLIGGSRDEQYF. DNA for the CDR3: TGTGCCAGCAGCTTGATTGGCGGGAGTCGCGACGAGCAGTACTTC.

Many counts were recorded for this clonotype. The genes are TRBV24-1 and TRBJ2-1; D is possibly TRBD2 (6 bases). V lost 7 bases and J 10 bases, leaving 16 bases between the germline ends. CDR3 length equals 13 residues. Germline CDR1 KGHDR, CDR2 SFDVKD. CDR3 nucleotides: TGTGCCACCAGCCGAGGATGGGGGGACGAGCAGTTCTTC. This gives the protein CATSRGWGDEQFF.

This clonotype came up many times. The V call is TRBV5-1, the J call TRBJ1-1; D might be TRBD1 (5 bases). From germline, CDR1 is SGHRS and CDR2 YFSETQ. V lost 3 bases and J 11 bases, leaving 23 bases between the germline ends. This CDR3 has 15 residues. This CDR3 is CASSWTGDPKTEAFF. In nucleotides, the CDR3 is TGCGCCAGCAGCTGGACCGGGGACCCCAAAACCGAGGCTTTCTTT.

In regard to this clonotype: It may be a read error: a sequence one base away is much more abundant. CDR3 region: CASRRTSDPYQGTQYF. For the CDR3, the DNA is TGTGCCAGCAGGCGTACTAGCGACCCGTACCAAGGGACCCAGTACTTC. J is TRBJ2-5 and V is TRBV28; 7 positions match TRBD2. CDR3 length equals 16 residues. Germline loops: CDR1 MDHEN, CDR2 SYDVKM. Supplemented by reference TRBV28 and TRBJ2-5, the full variable domain reads DVKVTQSSRYLVKRTGEKVFLECVQDMDHENMFWYRQDPGLGLRLIYFSYDVKMKEKGDIPEGYSVSREKKERFSLILESASTNQTSMYLCASRRTSDPYQGTQYFGPGTRLLVL.

This clonotype was found many times. The rearrangement links TRBV27 to TRBJ2-1, with 11 bases aligning to TRBD2. Germline V gene sequence: CDR1 MNHEY, CDR2 SMNVEV (reference sequence). V shed 5 bases, J shed 15 bases, and the junction held 9 bases outside the gene matches. The CDR3 extends over 13 amino acids. The CDR3 loop reads CASSAVLAGEAFF. Here the CDR3 DNA reads TGTGCCAGCAGTGCTGTACTAGCGGGGGAGGCGTTCTTC.

The chain employs TRBV5-1 and TRBJ2-4; 8 nucleotides line up with TRBD1. This CDR3 region has 15 residues. Germline CDR1 reads SGHRS; CDR2 reads YFSETQ. Trimming cost V 3 bases and J 4 bases; bases outside gene matches: 6. The CDR3 region is CASSSQGAFKNIQYF. DNA of the CDR3: TGCGCCAGCAGCTCTCAGGGGGCGTTTAAAAACATTCAGTACTTC.

In the case of this clonotype: This may be a read error: a much more frequent sequence differs by one nucleotide. The chain carries TRBV18 and TRBJ1-1; no clear D. The germline CDR1 and CDR2 sequences are KGHSH and LQKENI. Trimming removed 7 bases from V and 8 bases from J, with 14 bases in between. The CDR3 has 12 amino acids. The DNA for the CDR3 is TGTGCCAGCTTACCCAACGAAGGCGAAGCTTTCTTT. This translates into CASLPNEGEAFF. Full variable domain (outside the CDR3, taken from reference TRBV18 and TRBJ1-1): NAGVMQNPRHLVRRRGQEARLRCSPMKGHSHVYWYRQLPEEGLKFMVYLQKENIIDESGMPKERFSAEFPKEGPSILRIQQVVRGDSAAYFCASLPNEGEAFFGQGTRLTVV.

This clonotype was recorded a few times. This sequence joins TRBV7-6 and TRBJ1-1; D uncertain. Germline CDR1 and CDR2: SGHVS and FNYEAQ. V was clipped by 2 bases and J by 0 bases, with 16 bases between them. CDR3 length equals 17 residues. CDR3 nucleotides: TGTGCCAGCAGCTTACCCAGAGGCCGGGGTGTGAACACTGAAGCTTTCTTT. Translating it yields CASSLPRGRGVNTEAFF.

This clonotype turned up a few times. This chain joins TRBV6-1 and TRBJ1-1; D is possibly TRBD1 (5 bases). This CDR3 is built from 19 residues. Looked up from germline, CDR1 is MNHNS and CDR2 is SASEGT. V lost 2 bases and J lost 1, with 23 bases in between. The CDR3 coding sequence is TGTGCCAGCAGTGAAACGGTGTGGAGGGGAATTGGTGGGAACACTGAAGCTTTCTTT. Amino acid sequence: CASSETVWRGIGGNTEAFF.

This clonotype was seen many times. The chain employs TRBV10-3 and TRBJ1-4, with D perhaps matching TRBD1 (5 bases). From germline, CDR1 is ENHRY and CDR2 SYGVKD. V was clipped by 7 bases and J by 6 bases, with 15 bases between them. This CDR3 is built from 14 residues. CDR3 in amino acids: CAINSGTEDEKLFF. In DNA, the CDR3 is TGTGCCATCAACTCCGGGACTGAAGATGAAAAACTGTTTTTT.

This clonotype was seen at least ten times. The gene calls are TRBV29-1 and TRBJ2-7; D is unclear. This CDR3 is 12 amino acids long. Germline V gene data show CDR1 as SQVTM and CDR2 as ANQGSEA. The V end was cut by 1 base, the J end by 4 bases, with 8 bases between. CDR3 coding DNA: TGCAGCGTTGAAGCTATGGGTTACGAGCAGTACTTC. It encodes CSVEAMGYEQYF.

This clonotype was seen only a few times. This rearrangement joins TRBV29-1 to TRBJ1-1, with 8 bases matching TRBD1. Germline V gives CDR1 SQVTM, CDR2 ANQGSEA. The CDR3 spans 15 residues. V was pared by 3 bases and J by 4 bases, with 10 bases of the junction left unmatched. The CDR3 coding sequence is TGCAGCGTTGACCCGGGACAGGCGTGGGGCACTGAAGCTTTCTTT. It codes for CSVDPGQAWGTEAFF.

This rearrangement joins TRBV28 to TRBJ1-2; 7 bases agree with TRBD1. Germline lookup yields CDR1 MDHEN and CDR2 SYDVKM. This CDR3 is 13 amino acids long. The V gene end was trimmed by 6 bases and the J gene end by 8 bases; junction bases not matched to a gene: 9. CDR3 in amino acids: CASRPRQGLGYTF. The CDR3 DNA is TGTGCCAGCAGACCAAGACAGGGTTTAGGCTACACCTTC.